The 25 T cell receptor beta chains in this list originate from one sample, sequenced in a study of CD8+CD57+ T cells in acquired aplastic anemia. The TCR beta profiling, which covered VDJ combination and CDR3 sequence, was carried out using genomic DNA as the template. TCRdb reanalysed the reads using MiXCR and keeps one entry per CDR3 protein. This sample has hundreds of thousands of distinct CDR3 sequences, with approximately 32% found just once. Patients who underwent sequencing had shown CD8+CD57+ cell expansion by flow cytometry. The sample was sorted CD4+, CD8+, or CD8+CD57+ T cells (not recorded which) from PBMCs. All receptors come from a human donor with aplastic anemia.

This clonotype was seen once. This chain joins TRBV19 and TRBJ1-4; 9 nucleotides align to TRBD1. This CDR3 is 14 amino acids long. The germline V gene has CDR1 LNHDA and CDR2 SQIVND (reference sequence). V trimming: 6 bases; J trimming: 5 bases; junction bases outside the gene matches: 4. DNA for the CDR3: TGTGCCAGTAGGAGCGGGACAGGGAATGAAAAACTGTTTTTT. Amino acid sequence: CASRSGTGNEKLFF.

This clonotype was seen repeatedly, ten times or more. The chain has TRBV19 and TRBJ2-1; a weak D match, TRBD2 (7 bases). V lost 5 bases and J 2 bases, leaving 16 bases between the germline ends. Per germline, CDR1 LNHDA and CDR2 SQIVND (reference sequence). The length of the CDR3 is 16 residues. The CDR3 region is CASSGGGRMTYNEQFF. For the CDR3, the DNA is TGTGCCAGTAGTGGGGGGGGCCGAATGACCTACAATGAGCAGTTCTTC.

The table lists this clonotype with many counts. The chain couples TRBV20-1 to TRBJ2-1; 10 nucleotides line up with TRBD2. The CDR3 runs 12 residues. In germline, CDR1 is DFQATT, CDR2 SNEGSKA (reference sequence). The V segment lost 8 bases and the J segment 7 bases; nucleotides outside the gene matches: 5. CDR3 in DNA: TGCAGTCTAAGCGGGAGGGTAAATGAGCAGTTCTTC. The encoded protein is CSLSGRVNEQFF.

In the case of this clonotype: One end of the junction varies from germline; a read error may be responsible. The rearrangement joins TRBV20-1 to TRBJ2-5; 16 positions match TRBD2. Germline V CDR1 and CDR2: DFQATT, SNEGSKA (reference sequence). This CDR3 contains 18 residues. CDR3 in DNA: TGCACTGCTAGAGCGGGACTAGCGGGAGGGGGGTCCCAAGAGACCCAGTACTTC. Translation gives CTARAGLAGGGSQETQYF.

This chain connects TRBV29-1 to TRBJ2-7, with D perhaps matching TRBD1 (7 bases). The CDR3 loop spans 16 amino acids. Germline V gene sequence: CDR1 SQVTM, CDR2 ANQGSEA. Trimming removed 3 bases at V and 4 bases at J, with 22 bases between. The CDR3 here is CSVEDARGEGRYEQYF. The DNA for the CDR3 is TGCAGCGTTGAGGATGCCAGGGGGGAAGGTCGGTACGAGCAGTACTTC.

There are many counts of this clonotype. The DNA for the CDR3 is TGCAGCGTTGGTCAGGTGGGGACTGAAGCTTTCTTT. Translated, it gives CSVGQVGTEAFF. The J gene is TRBJ1-1, the V gene TRBV29-1; no reliable D call. Trimming took 4 bases from V and 5 from J, leaving 11 bases between them. There are 12 residues in the CDR3. Germline V lookup: CDR1 SQVTM, CDR2 ANQGSEA.

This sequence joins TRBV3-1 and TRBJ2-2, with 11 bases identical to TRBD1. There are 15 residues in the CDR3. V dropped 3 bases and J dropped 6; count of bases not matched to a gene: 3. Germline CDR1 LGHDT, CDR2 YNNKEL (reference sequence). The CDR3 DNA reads TGTGCCAGCAGCCAGGGACAGGGGGTGGCCGGGGAGCTGTTTTTT. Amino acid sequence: CASSQGQGVAGELFF. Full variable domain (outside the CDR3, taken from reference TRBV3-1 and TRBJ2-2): DTAVSQTPKYLVTQMGNDKSIKCEQNLGHDTMYWYKQDSKKFLKIMFSYNNKELIINETVPNRFSPKSPDKAHLNLHINSLELGDSAVYFCASSQGQGVAGELFFGEGSRLTVL.

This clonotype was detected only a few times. CDR3 nucleotides: TGTGCCAGCAGCGTTGTTTGGGGGTCGGGGACTGAAGCTTTCTTT. Amino acid sequence: CASSVVWGSGTEAFF. This chain joins TRBV2 and TRBJ1-1; tentative D call: TRBD1 (5 bases). V was pared by 6 bases and J by 5 bases, with 19 bases between. Germline assignment: CDR1 SNHLY and CDR2 FYNNEI. The CDR3 sequence is 15 residues long.

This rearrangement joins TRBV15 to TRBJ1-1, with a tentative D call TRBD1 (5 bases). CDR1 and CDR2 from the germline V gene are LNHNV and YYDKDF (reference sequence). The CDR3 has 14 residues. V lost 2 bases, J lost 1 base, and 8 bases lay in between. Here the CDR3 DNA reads TGTGCCACCAGCAGAACCGGGGGGAACACTGAAGCTTTCTTT. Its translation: CATSRTGGNTEAFF.

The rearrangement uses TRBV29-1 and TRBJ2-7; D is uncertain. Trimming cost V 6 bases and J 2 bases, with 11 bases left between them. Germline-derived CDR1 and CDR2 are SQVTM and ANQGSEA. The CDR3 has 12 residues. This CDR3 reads CSVSEVTYEQYF. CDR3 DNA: TGCAGCGTCTCCGAAGTAACCTACGAGCAGTACTTC.

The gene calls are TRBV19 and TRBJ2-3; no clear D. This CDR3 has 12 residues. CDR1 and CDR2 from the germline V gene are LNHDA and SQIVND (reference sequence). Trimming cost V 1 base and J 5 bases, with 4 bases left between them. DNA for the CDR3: TGTGCCAGTAGTATAGTCAGAGATACGCAGTATTTT. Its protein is CASSIVRDTQYF.

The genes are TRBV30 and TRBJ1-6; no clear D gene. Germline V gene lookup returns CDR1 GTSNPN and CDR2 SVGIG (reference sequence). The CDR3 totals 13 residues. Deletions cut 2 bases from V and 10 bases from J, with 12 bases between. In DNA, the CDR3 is TGTGCCTGGAGTTCTCACGCGTCCTCACCCCTCCACTTT. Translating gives CAWSSHASSPLHF.

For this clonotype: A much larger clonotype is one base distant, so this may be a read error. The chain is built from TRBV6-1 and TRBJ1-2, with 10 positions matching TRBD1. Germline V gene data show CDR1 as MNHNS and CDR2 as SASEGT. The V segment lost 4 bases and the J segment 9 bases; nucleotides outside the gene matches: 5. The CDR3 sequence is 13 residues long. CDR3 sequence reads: CASSAGTGVSYTF. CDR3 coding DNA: TGTGCCAGCAGTGCCGGGACAGGGGTCAGCTACACCTTC.

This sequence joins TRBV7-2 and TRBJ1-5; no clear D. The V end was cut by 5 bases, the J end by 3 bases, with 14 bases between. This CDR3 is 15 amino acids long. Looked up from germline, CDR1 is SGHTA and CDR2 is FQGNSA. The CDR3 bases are TGTGCCAGCAGCCTCATAATAGGGATCAATCAGCCCCAGCATTTT. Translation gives CASSLIIGINQPQHF.

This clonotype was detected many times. The CDR3 is CASSEYRDGEKLFF. As DNA, the CDR3 is TGCGCCAGCAGTGAGTACAGGGACGGAGAAAAACTGTTTTTT. V is TRBV10-2 and J is TRBJ1-4; maybe TRBD1 (6 bases). V gave up 1 base and J gave up 8 bases, with 11 bases separating them. The V gene's germline CDR1 is WSHSY and CDR2 SAAADI. The CDR3 is 14 amino acids.

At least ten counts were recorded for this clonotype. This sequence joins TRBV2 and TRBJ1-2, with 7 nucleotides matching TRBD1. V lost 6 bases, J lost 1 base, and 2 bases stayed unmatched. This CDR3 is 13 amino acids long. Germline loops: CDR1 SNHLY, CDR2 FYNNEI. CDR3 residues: CASRGQINYGYTF. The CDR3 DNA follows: TGTGCCAGCAGGGGACAGATTAACTATGGCTACACCTTC.

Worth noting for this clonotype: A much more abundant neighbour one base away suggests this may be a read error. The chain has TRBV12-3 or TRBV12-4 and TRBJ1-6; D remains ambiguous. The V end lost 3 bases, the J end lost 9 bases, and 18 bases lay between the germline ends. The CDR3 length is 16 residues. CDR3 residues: CASSFGEPNLVSPLHF. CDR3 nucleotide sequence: TGTGCCAGCAGTTTTGGGGAGCCGAACTTAGTTTCACCCCTCCACTTT.

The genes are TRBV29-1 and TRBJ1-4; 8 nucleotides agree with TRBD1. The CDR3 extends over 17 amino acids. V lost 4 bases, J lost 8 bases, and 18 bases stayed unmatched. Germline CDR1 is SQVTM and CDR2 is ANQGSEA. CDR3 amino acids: CSVVPLPARTGSEKLFF. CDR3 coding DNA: TGCAGCGTTGTCCCCTTGCCCGCGAGGACAGGGTCGGAAAAACTGTTTTTT.

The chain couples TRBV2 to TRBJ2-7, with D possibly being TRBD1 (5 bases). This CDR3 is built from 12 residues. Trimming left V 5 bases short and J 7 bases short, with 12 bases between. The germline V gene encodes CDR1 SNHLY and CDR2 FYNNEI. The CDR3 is CASSYTGIEQYF. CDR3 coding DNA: TGTGCCAGCAGTTATACAGGAATAGAGCAGTACTTC. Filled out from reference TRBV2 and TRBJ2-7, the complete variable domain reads EPEVTQTPSHQVTQMGQEVILRCVPISNHLYFYWYRQILGQKVEFLVSFYNNEISEKSEIFDDQFSVERPDGSNFTLKIRSTKLEDSAMYFCASSYTGIEQYFGPGTRLTVT.

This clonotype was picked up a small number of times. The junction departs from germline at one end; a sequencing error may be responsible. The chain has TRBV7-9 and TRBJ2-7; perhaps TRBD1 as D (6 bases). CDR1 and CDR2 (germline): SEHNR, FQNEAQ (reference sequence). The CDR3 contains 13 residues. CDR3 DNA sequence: TGTGCCAGCAGCCGGACAGCCTCCTACGGGCAGTACTTC. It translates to CASSRTASYGQYF.

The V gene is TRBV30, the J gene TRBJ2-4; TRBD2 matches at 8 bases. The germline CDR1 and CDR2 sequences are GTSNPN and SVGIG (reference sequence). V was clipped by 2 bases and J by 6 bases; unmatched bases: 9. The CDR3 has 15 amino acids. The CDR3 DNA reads TGTGCCTGGAGTTACCCGGGACTAGTGGGAAACATTCAGTACTTC. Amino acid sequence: CAWSYPGLVGNIQYF.

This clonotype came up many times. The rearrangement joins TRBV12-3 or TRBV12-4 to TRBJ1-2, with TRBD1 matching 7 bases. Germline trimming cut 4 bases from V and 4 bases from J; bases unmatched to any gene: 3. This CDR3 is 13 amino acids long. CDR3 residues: CASSSGGPYGYTF. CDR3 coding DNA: TGTGCCAGCAGTTCAGGGGGTCCCTATGGCTACACCTTC.

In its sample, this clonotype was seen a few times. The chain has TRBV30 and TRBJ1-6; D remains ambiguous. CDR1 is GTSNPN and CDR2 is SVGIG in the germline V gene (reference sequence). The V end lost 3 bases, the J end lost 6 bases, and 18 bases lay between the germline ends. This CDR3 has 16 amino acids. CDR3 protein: CAWSSGFDNVNSPLHF. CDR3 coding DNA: TGTGCCTGGAGCTCAGGATTCGACAACGTTAATTCACCCCTCCACTTT.

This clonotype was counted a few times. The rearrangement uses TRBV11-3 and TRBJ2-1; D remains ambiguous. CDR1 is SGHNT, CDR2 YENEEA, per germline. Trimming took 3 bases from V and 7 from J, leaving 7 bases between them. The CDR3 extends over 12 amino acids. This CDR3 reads CASSFNENEQFF. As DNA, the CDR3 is TGTGCCAGCAGCTTCAACGAAAATGAGCAGTTCTTC.

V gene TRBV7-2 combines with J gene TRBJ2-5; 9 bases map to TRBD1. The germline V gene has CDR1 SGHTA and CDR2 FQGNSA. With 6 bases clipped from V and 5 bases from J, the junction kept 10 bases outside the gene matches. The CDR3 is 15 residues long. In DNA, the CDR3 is TGTGCCAGCAGGTTACAGGGGGCTTTGGGTGAGACCCAGTACTTC. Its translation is CASRLQGALGETQYF.